This TCR beta chain derives from a study of blood T cell repertoires in COVID-19. Trimming cost V 5 bases and J 4 bases, with 15 bases left between them. From germline, CDR1 is SGHKS and CDR2 YYEKEE (reference sequence). The length of the CDR3 is 14 residues. Source study methods: Nucleated cell number was recorded as an estimate derived from reference gene primer amplification. Some clones are missing from TCRdb's copy, which holds only in-frame ones; the method was immunoSEQ multiplex PCR. From that table come the V and J calls and clone size; the DNA was used to work out D and trimming. The table has 120,000 to 150,000 clones, roughly 89% seen once.

The rearrangement uses TRBV5-5 and TRBJ1-2; D is undetermined. Sequenced: peripheral blood. This TCR came from a woman between 40 and 55 years old with acute or convalescent COVID-19. The DNA of the CDR3 is TGTGCCAGCAGTACCCCGGCGGGGAGCTATGGCTACACCTTC. Translated: CASSTPAGSYGYTF. The variable domain in full, with the rest retrieved from reference TRBV5-5 and TRBJ1-2, is DAGVTQSPTHLIKTRGQQVTLRCSPISGHKSVSWYQQVLGQGPQFIFQYYEKEERGRGNFPDRFSARQFPNYSSELNVNALLLGDSALYLCASSTPAGSYGYTFGSGTRLTVV.